The clone carrying this TCR beta chain occurred once. What it binds is not known. Trimming left V 0 bases short and J 6 bases short, with 5 bases between. The germline gives CDR1 SQVTM, CDR2 ANQGSEA. This CDR3 is built from 11 residues. The data were obtained in a study of graft-versus-host responses after intestinal transplantation. As for the study in general: Transplants given to recipients were multivisceral, liver-intestinal, or isolated intestinal. Each patient got anti-thymocyte globulin induction, then tacrolimus and steroids for around three years.

Processing was applied to graft tissue in order to liberate intraepithelial and lamina propria lymphocytes. Method: immunoSEQ multiplex PCR; TCRdb's copy keeps in-frame clones and lacks some. The sample shows around 21,000 clones, under 75% of them seen only once. General study findings and limits: Peak GvH clone levels in circulation were associated with early post-transplant HvG declines. Present in recipient marrow, GvH clones included some that appeared first in ileum or blood.

This sequence originates from a human patient who received an intestinal transplant, so some T cells may come from the graft donor. This sample comprised ileum tissue, obtained around 20 days after intestinal transplant. V usage is TRBV29-1 and J usage is TRBJ1-1; D unresolved. The CDR3 sequence is CSVEDQAEAFF. Here the CDR3 DNA reads TGCAGCGTTGAAGATCAGGCTGAAGCTTTCTTT.